This TCR beta chain was sequenced during a study of shared clonotypes between healthy human individuals. Turning to the study itself: Researchers assigned three CD4 naive, three CD4 memory, two CD8 naive and one CD8 memory plate to each donor.

Trimming pared 6 bases from V and 5 bases from J, leaving 16 bases between. CDR3 size: 14 residues. CDR1 and CDR2 from the germline V gene are MRHNA and SNTAGT. Data came from immunoSEQ multiplex PCR; TCRdb stores just in-frame clones and leaves some out. The repertoire holds over 750,000 clones, with 96% as singletons. The naive CD8 population came from CD45RO-negative cells selected for CCR7, without terminally differentiated effector memory CD45RA+ cells. Regarding this clone: What it recognizes is unknown.

Overall study results and limits: Specimens sampled were limited to blood, with tissue repertoires likely differing.

Sequenced: naive CD8+ T cells sorted from blood. J is TRBJ1-1 and V is TRBV6-4; D uncertain. The receptor's source is a young man in good health. The CDR3 nucleotides are TGTGCCAGCAGGCCGTCCATCAGTGGGACTGAAGCTTTCTTT. Residues: CASRPSISGTEAFF.